The 9 T cell receptor beta chains given below trace back to one sample, sequenced in a study of shared clonotypes between healthy human individuals. Positively selected for CCR7, the CD45RO-negative cells used as naive CD8 cells excluded terminally differentiated effector memory CD45RA+ cells. Some clones are missing from TCRdb's copy, which holds only in-frame ones; the method was immunoSEQ multiplex PCR. The sample has some 2 million clones, just under 95% seen once. The sample was naive CD8+ T cells sorted from blood. Receptor source: a man between 18 and 35 years old in good health.

The V call is TRBV4-1, the J call TRBJ2-1, with 11 bases matching TRBD2. CDR1 and CDR2 from the germline V gene are MGHRA and YSYEKL. Trimming removed 4 bases from V and 9 bases from J; junction bases left unmatched: 8. The CDR3 length is 15 residues. The CDR3 loop is CASSPLTSGISEQFF. In nucleotides, the CDR3 is TGCGCCAGCAGCCCTCTGACTAGCGGGATAAGTGAGCAGTTCTTC.

The rearrangement links TRBV2 to TRBJ2-1; D is unclear. The germline V gene encodes CDR1 SNHLY and CDR2 FYNNEI. The ends were cut back, 4 bases at V and 8 bases at J, with 9 bases in the middle. The CDR3 sequence is 12 residues long. Written as DNA, the CDR3 is TGTGCCAGCAGTGCTTGGTCGGATGAGCAGTTCTTC. Translated, it gives CASSAWSDEQFF. Based on the CDR3 plus reference TRBV2 and TRBJ2-1, the full variable domain is EPEVTQTPSHQVTQMGQEVILRCVPISNHLYFYWYRQILGQKVEFLVSFYNNEISEKSEIFDDQFSVERPDGSNFTLKIRSTKLEDSAMYFCASSAWSDEQFFGPGTRLTVL.

The chain couples TRBV7-9 to TRBJ2-1; D not certain. The germline gives CDR1 SEHNR, CDR2 FQNEAQ (reference sequence). The CDR3 covers 16 residues. Trimming stripped 6 bases from V and 0 bases from J, with 15 bases between. Here the CDR3 reads CASSAGRLSSYNEQFF. The CDR3, as DNA: TGTGCCAGCAGTGCCGGACGGCTTAGCTCCTACAATGAGCAGTTCTTC.

The gene calls are TRBV6-6 and TRBJ2-1, with D unresolved. The CDR3 runs 14 residues. Trimming shortened V by 0 bases and J by 2 bases, and 5 bases separated the two germline ends. Germline loops: CDR1 MNHNY, CDR2 SVGAGI (reference sequence). This CDR3 reads CASSYSGTYNEQFF. CDR3 bases: TGTGCCAGCAGTTACTCGGGCACCTACAATGAGCAGTTCTTC.

This clone was observed once. The chain carries TRBV27 and TRBJ1-1; the D gene is possibly TRBD1 (5 bases). The CDR3 covers 19 residues. The ends were cut back, 8 bases at V and 0 bases at J, with 28 bases in the middle. Germline V gene data show CDR1 as MNHEY and CDR2 as SMNVEV (reference sequence). CDR3 in amino acids: CASQPEWVGVPFLNTEAFF. Here the CDR3 DNA reads TGTGCCAGCCAACCCGAGTGGGTAGGGGTCCCCTTTCTGAACACTGAAGCTTTCTTT.

The chain combines TRBV6-1 with TRBJ2-3; D gene ambiguous. Germline V gene data show CDR1 as MNHNS and CDR2 as SASEGT. The germline V and J ends were trimmed by 3 bases and 2 bases, with 12 bases remaining between them. The CDR3 has 15 residues. The CDR3 DNA sequence: TGTGCCAGCAGTGACGGGTCAGGAACCACAGATACGCAGTATTTT. This sequence encodes CASSDGSGTTDTQYF.

The chain uses TRBV19 and TRBJ2-1, with 12 bases identical to TRBD2. Germline CDR1 and CDR2: LNHDA and SQIVND (reference sequence). V was pared by 10 bases and J by 0 bases, with 4 bases of the junction left unmatched. The CDR3 has 15 amino acids. The CDR3 region is CATQLAGGSYNEQFF. In DNA form, the CDR3 reads TGTGCCACTCAACTAGCGGGAGGCTCCTACAATGAGCAGTTCTTC. The entire variable domain, with the rest obtained from reference TRBV19 and TRBJ2-1, is as follows: DGGITQSPKYLFRKEGQNVTLSCEQNLNHDAMYWYRQDPGQGLRLIYYSQIVNDFQKGDIAEGYSVSREKKESFPLTVTSAQKNPTAFYLCATQLAGGSYNEQFFGPGTRLTVL.

J is TRBJ2-5 and V is TRBV30; D not resolved. The J call may not be correct, given that the DNA end is closer to TRBJ2-7. Germline-derived CDR1 and CDR2 are GTSNPN and SVGIG (reference sequence). CDR3 length equals 13 residues. CDR3 coding DNA: TGTGCCTGGAGTGTTTCAAGTCAAAACGAGCAGTACTTC. Its translation is CAWSVSSQNEQYF.

About this clone: Other nucleotide sequences from this sample produce the same CDR3. This chain joins TRBV27 and TRBJ2-1; no clear D. With 2 bases removed from V and 6 bases from J, the gap between germline ends came to 5 bases. Germline V gives CDR1 MNHEY, CDR2 SMNVEV (reference sequence). CDR3 size: 12 residues. DNA for the CDR3: TGTGCCAGCAGTTTAGGGTCCAATGAGCAGTTCTTC. Protein: CASSLGSNEQFF.